This TCR beta chain was captured by sequencing in a study of CD8+ T cells in alopecia areata. Treatment given: oral pan-JAK inhibitor, 5-10 mg twice daily. Concerning this clone itself: The same CDR3 arises from other DNA sequences in this sample as well.

The V and J ends lost 0 bases and 6 bases respectively, with 8 bases between them. CDR1 and CDR2 (germline): MNHEY, SMNVEV (reference sequence). The CDR3 is 13 residues long. Extracted RNA was reverse transcribed into cDNA, the sequencing template. Sequencing was performed with immunoSEQ multiplex PCR; in TCRdb, only in-frame clones are kept and a portion is missing. This table has hundreds of thousands of clones, 55% to 70% appearing once. The TCR sequence derives from a human donor with alopecia areata. The chain has TRBV27 and TRBJ1-2; maybe TRBD1 (6 bases). The sample in question was CD4+ T cells sorted from blood, obtained at week 24, from a patient treated with tofacitinib. In nucleotides, the CDR3 is TGTGCCAGCAGTTTATCCAGGGGCGATGGCTACACCTTC. It yields the protein CASSLSRGDGYTF.